The 8 T cell receptor beta chains in this list originate from one sample, sequenced in a study of T-cell reconstitution after alpha-beta-depleted transplantation in children. Unique molecular identifiers were incorporated into the prepared TCRbeta library. A single record per CDR3 protein comes from TCRdb applying MiXCR to the PCR reads. This table has nearly 250,000 distinct CDR3 sequences, around 7.8% appearing once. This material consisted of PBMCs, mostly from graft donor cells, taken 180 days after TCRalphabeta/CD19-depleted stem cell transplant. These receptors came from a male patient aged 10 to 17 who had a stem cell transplant for acute lymphoblastic leukemia, so the T cells may come from the graft donor.

This chain uses TRBV13 with TRBJ2-3; unclear D gene. V gave up 3 bases and J gave up 2 bases, with 9 bases separating them. Germline values: CDR1 PRHDT, CDR2 FYEKMQ (reference sequence). This CDR3 is built from 14 residues. CDR3 nucleotides: TGTGCCAGCAGCTTGGGTCGTACCACAGATACGCAGTATTTT. This sequence encodes CASSLGRTTDTQYF.

The V and J genes are TRBV6-1 and TRBJ2-2; TRBD2 matches 7 bases. Looked up from germline, CDR1 is MNHNS and CDR2 is SASEGT. J gave up 1 base and V 9 bases, and 8 bases lay outside the gene matches. This CDR3 has 15 amino acids. CDR3 bases: TGTGCCAGTCGAATGGCTAGCGGGAACACCGGGGAGCTGTTTTTT. It specifies CASRMASGNTGELFF.

This clonotype was seen more than once but under ten times. This chain connects TRBV19 to TRBJ1-1; D call uncertain. The V gene's germline CDR1 is LNHDA and CDR2 SQIVND (reference sequence). V gave up 5 bases and J gave up 7 bases, with 17 bases separating them. The CDR3 length is 14 residues. The CDR3 DNA sequence: TGTGCCAGTAGTCCCTTGTGGGGTACCAGTGAAGCTTTCTTT. Translating it yields CASSPLWGTSEAFF.

This clonotype was counted ten times or more. This chain uses TRBV24-1 with TRBJ2-1, with D hard to call. Trimming took 3 bases from V and 7 from J, leaving 6 bases between them. CDR3 length: 12 amino acids. The germline V gene encodes CDR1 KGHDR and CDR2 SFDVKD. The DNA of the CDR3 is TGTGCCACCAGTGATCCCTTTAATGAGCAGTTCTTC. Amino acid sequence: CATSDPFNEQFF.

The V gene is TRBV15, the J gene TRBJ1-2, with 12 nucleotides matching TRBD1. This CDR3 contains 19 residues. V lost 0 bases, J lost 0 bases, and 8 bases stayed unmatched. Germline CDR1 and CDR2: LNHNV and YYDKDF (reference sequence). DNA of the CDR3: TGTGCCACCAGCAGAGATCGTATGGGACAGGGGGCGCCTAACTATGGCTACACCTTC. Its translation is CATSRDRMGQGAPNYGYTF. The variable domain in full, completed from reference TRBV15 and TRBJ1-2, reads DAMVIQNPRYQVTQFGKPVTLSCSQTLNHNVMYWYQQKSSQAPKLLFHYYDKDFNNEADTPDNFQSRRPNTSFCFLDIRSPGLGDTAMYLCATSRDRMGQGAPNYGYTFGSGTRLTVV.

This clonotype was recorded many times. This sequence joins TRBV12-3 or TRBV12-4 and TRBJ1-5; a possible D gene is TRBD1 (5 bases). The CDR3 consists of 15 residues. V gave up 5 bases and J gave up 3 bases, with 14 bases separating them. CDR3 in amino acids: CASSTSRQFNQPQHF. In DNA, the CDR3 is TGTGCCAGCAGTACCTCCAGACAGTTCAATCAGCCCCAGCATTTT.

The table lists this clonotype with many counts. The chain is built from TRBV20-1 and TRBJ1-5; D ambiguous. The length of the CDR3 is 15 residues. V gave up 4 bases and J gave up 2 bases, with 15 bases separating them. Germline assignment: CDR1 DFQATT and CDR2 SNEGSKA (reference sequence). The CDR3 loop is CSATIGGERNQPQHF. DNA of the CDR3: TGCAGTGCTACGATTGGCGGGGAGCGCAATCAGCCCCAGCATTTT.

This clonotype was seen at least ten times. The V gene is TRBV5-1, the J gene TRBJ2-3; D not certain. V lost 3 bases and J 5 bases, leaving 10 bases between the germline ends. The germline CDR1 and CDR2 sequences are SGHRS and YFSETQ. CDR3 length equals 13 residues. CDR3: CASSSGRVDTQYF. The CDR3 nucleotides read TGCGCCAGCAGCTCCGGCCGGGTAGATACGCAGTATTTT.